The source of this TCR beta chain is a study of early T cells in non-severe SARS-CoV-2 infection. Study background: Unpaired chains resulted from sequencing bulk RNA of unsorted whole blood. Findings and caveats of the study: Sequences matched to VDJdb favored anti-spike CD8 responses, while private and CD4 specificities were missed.

The table lists this clonotype with a few counts. The antigen remains undetermined. Germline CDR1 and CDR2: MNHEY and SMNVEV (reference sequence). Trimming took 11 bases from V and 9 from J; bases not matched to a gene: 20. This CDR3 is 15 amino acids long. Individually, cDNA molecules had unique molecular identifiers attached to them. TCRdb processed the 5' RACE reads anew with MiXCR; each CDR3 protein has one entry. The sample has 98,000 or so distinct CDR3 sequences; less than 15% are singletons. The material was whole blood, obtained at baseline. The receptor comes from an adult who was a healthcare worker with PCR-confirmed SARS-CoV-2 infection or an uninfected control (not recorded which). The chain carries TRBV27 and TRBJ2-7, with 9 bases that match TRBD2. CDR3 region: CASGTSFFDSSGQYF. In DNA, the CDR3 is TGTGCCTCCGGGACTAGCTTTTTTGACTCCTCGGGGCAGTACTTC.